This is a list of T cell receptor beta chains from one sample in a study of blood T cell repertoires in COVID-19. Method: immunoSEQ multiplex PCR; TCRdb's copy keeps in-frame clones and lacks some. The repertoire includes about 180,000 clones, around 80% of them detected once, and around 14% sits in the top ten. Sequencing was performed on PBMCs or T cells enriched from blood (not recorded which). These receptors all stem from a man in his sixties who had been exposed to COVID-19. Each CDR3 is given with its conserved first and last residue. A D gene is named only where the DNA matches it firmly.

>-|TRBJ1-3|TRBV7-2
TGTGCCAGCAGCTTAATGGCAGTCTCTGGAAACACCATATATTTT
CASSLMAVSGNTIYF
>-|TRBJ1-2|TRBV6-5
TGTGCCAGCAGCAGAGGTCTTGGCTACACCTTC
CASSRGLGYTF
>-|TRBJ2-7|TRBV5-1
TGCGCCAGCAGCAGGGGCGAAAGGTACGAGCAGTACTTC
CASSRGERYEQYF
>TRBD1|TRBJ2-7|TRBV7-2
TGTGCCAGCAGCTTGGGGACAGGGTTATCCTACGAGCAGTACTTC
CASSLGTGLSYEQYF
>-|TRBJ1-2|TRBV12-3/TRBV12-4
TGTGCCAGCAGTTTACGCAGGGAATATGGCTACACCTTC
CASSLRREYGYTF
>TRBD1|TRBJ2-7|TRBV25-1
TGTGTTTGCTCGCCAGGGGGCTTGAACGAGCAGTACTTC
CVCSPGGLNEQYF
>-|TRBJ1-3|TRBV19
TGTGCCAGTAGTACGACTCCCAACCACTCTGGAAACACCATATATTTT
CASSTTPNHSGNTIYF
>-|TRBJ1-4|TRBV5-1
TGCGCCAGCAGCTTGACAGCAACTAATGAAAAACTGTTTTTT
CASSLTATNEKLFF
>TRBD2|TRBJ2-7|TRBV11-3
TGTGCCAGCAGCTTAGTAGCGGGCCCCGGCTACGAGCAGTACTTC
CASSLVAGPGYEQYF
>TRBD1|TRBJ1-3|TRBV10-3
TGTGCCATCAGTGAGTGGCAGGGGGCGGCTGGAAACACCATATATTTT
CAISEWQGAAGNTIYF
>-|TRBJ1-5|TRBV6-4
TGTGCCAGCAGTGACAACGGGGGATATAGCAATCAGCCCCAGCATTTT
CASSDNGGYSNQPQHF
>-|TRBJ2-1|TRBV6-5
TGTGCCAGCAGACCCGACAGGCGCAGTCAGCAGTTCTTC
CASRPDRRSQQFF